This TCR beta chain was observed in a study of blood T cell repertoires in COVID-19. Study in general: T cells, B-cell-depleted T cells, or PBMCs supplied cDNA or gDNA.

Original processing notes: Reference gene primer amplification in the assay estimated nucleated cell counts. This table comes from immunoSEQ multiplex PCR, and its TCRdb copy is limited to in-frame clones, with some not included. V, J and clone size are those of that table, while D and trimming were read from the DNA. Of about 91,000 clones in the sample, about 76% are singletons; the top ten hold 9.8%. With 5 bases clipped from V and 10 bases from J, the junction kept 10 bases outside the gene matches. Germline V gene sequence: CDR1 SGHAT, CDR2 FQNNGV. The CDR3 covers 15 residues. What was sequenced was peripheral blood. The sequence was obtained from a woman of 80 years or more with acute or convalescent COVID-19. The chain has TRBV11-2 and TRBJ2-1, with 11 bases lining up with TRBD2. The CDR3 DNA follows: TGTGCCAGCAGCCTAACCGGGACTAGCGGTAGAGAGCAGTTCTTC. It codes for CASSLTGTSGREQFF.